The source of this T cell receptor (beta chain) is a study of blood T cell repertoires in COVID-19. The authors' processing: Scientists estimated how many nucleated cells there were by amplifying reference gene primers. The repertoire was sequenced with immunoSEQ multiplex PCR; TCRdb's copy has only in-frame clones and lacks some. Clonal size and the V and J genes are those of that table, whereas D and trimming came from the DNA. Altogether under 45,000 clones are present, around 80% being singletons, with the ten largest covering roughly 2%. This receptor was taken from a man between 60 and 70 years old with active COVID-19. Specimen: peripheral blood.

The CDR3 nucleotides are TGTGCCAGCAGCTTGGGAGCTAGCGGGGGGCCTGAGACCCAGTACTTC. Translated: CASSLGASGGPETQYF. V is TRBV5-4 and J is TRBJ2-5; 11 nucleotides line up with TRBD2. Germline CDR1 SGHNT, CDR2 YYREEE (reference sequence). The CDR3 runs to 16 residues. The V and J ends lost 0 bases and 5 bases, in that order; junction bases with no gene match: 6.